This entry concerns a single T cell receptor beta chain. This sample stems from a study of cytomegalovirus exposure and HLA in healthy donors. This PCR relied on a set of 60 Vbeta primers and 13 Jbeta primers. Produced via immunoSEQ multiplex PCR; TCRdb's table is partial and in-frame only. The table has nearly 200,000 clones, 87% seen once. What was sequenced was PBMCs. This TCR was sampled from a young man in good health and CMV-seronegative.

The CDR3 sequence is CASSGGGFPGELFF. The CDR3 region has the DNA TGTGCCAGCAGCGGAGGGGGCTTTCCCGGGGAGCTGTTTTTT. This chain connects TRBV7-9 to TRBJ2-2, with a possible D match to TRBD1 (7 bases). Germline CDR1 is SEHNR and CDR2 is FQNEAQ (reference sequence). This CDR3 comprises 14 residues. V lost 5 bases and J lost 6, with 13 bases in between.